This is a list of T cell receptor beta chains from one sample in a study of blood T cell repertoires in COVID-19. Libraries were prepared by immunoSEQ multiplex PCR; TCRdb keeps only in-frame clonotypes and omits some of them. This table has approximately 180,000 clones, 75% to 80% appearing once. The source material was peripheral blood. All receptors derive from a woman in her 70s with acute or convalescent COVID-19. The CDR3 runs from the conserved cysteine through the conserved F or W.

>TRBJ2-7|TRBV24-1
CATLQGYEQYF
>TRBJ2-1|TRBV15
CATSTSDSSRNEQFF
>TRBJ2-1|TRBV7-3
CASSLTSVAYNEQFF
>TRBJ1-3|TRBV12-3/TRBV12-4
CASGTGGLDTIYF
>TRBJ1-3|TRBV9
CASSHGLRSSGNTIYF
>TRBJ1-1|TRBV6-1
CASSEARNTEAFF
>TRBJ1-2|TRBV3-1/TRBV3-2
CASSQRQGHGYTF
>TRBJ2-7|TRBV7-2
CASSLVTGSNYEQYF
>TRBJ2-2|TRBV6-5
CASRSGQGYTGELFF
>TRBJ2-1|TRBV13
CASSLGSGNEQFF
>TRBJ2-4|TRBV7-9
CASSPPGLARNIQYF
>TRBJ2-2|TRBV30
CASLIGAANTGELFF
>TRBJ1-5|TRBV6-5
CASGRPGASNQPQHF
>TRBJ1-5|TRBV7-8
CASSLGTGHSNQPQHF
>TRBJ1-1|TRBV5-1
CASSLEGGRTEAFF
>TRBJ2-7|TRBV5-1
CASSFRRGTALYEQYF
>TRBJ2-7|TRBV5-1
CASSLRVGYEQYF
>TRBJ2-1|TRBV27
CATLGTSGPSNEQFF
>TRBJ1-5|TRBV13
CASSTQEVLVCNQPQHF
>TRBJ2-1|TRBV7-2
CASSLYQANNEQFF
>TRBJ2-2|TRBV11-3
CASSFHSGNTGELFF
>TRBJ2-7|TRBV5-1
CASRLTGSYEQYF
>TRBJ1-2|TRBV6-2/TRBV6-3
CASSYAGQAGYTF
>TRBJ2-4|TRBV19
CASNNPETGDRNIQYF
>TRBJ1-1|TRBV30
CAWTRGGVNTEAFF
>TRBJ2-7|TRBV11-2
CASSLDRYREEQYF
>TRBJ2-3|TRBV6-5
CASSPGVGRDTQYF
>TRBJ1-6|TRBV6-5
CASSKGTAYNSPLHF
>TRBJ1-6|TRBV20-1
CSASIQGFNSPLHF
>TRBJ2-2|TRBV3-1/TRBV3-2
CASSRGRYTGELFF
>TRBJ2-1|TRBV24-1
CATSDSPGQGQTYNEQFF
>TRBJ1-5|TRBV5-4
CASSLNVYSNQPQHF
>TRBJ1-1|TRBV19
CASSITVSGTEAFF
>TRBJ2-2|TRBV5-6
CASSLWWQSVNTGELFF
>TRBJ2-7|TRBV2
CASSVREGPYEQYF
>TRBJ1-6|TRBV5-4
CASSLYRGAENSPLHF
>TRBJ2-5|TRBV10-3
CAIREAGTGDETQYF
>TRBJ1-6|TRBV19
CASTTDRASNSPLHF
>TRBJ1-6|TRBV19
CASSNNNNSPLYF
>TRBJ2-7|TRBV7-2
CASSLGPVREQYF
>TRBJ1-1|TRBV9
CASTVGAQNTEAFF
>TRBJ2-1|TRBV24-1
CATSSEGYASYNEQFF
>TRBJ2-5|TRBV6-2/TRBV6-3
CASSYSGRGKETQYF
>TRBJ2-7|TRBV6-1
CASSATAGQGPLYEQYF
>TRBJ2-3|TRBV6-5
CASQLADTQYF
>TRBJ1-5|TRBV7-2
CASSDRTGRDQPQHF
>TRBJ1-6|TRBV3-1/TRBV3-2
CASSQYLPHRASGPYNSPLHF
>TRBJ1-1|TRBV3-1/TRBV3-2
CASRGPTEAFF